These 30 T cell receptor beta chains share one sample of origin, sequenced in a study of blood T cell repertoires in COVID-19. Profiled with immunoSEQ multiplex PCR; TCRdb holds only in-frame clones, not every one. The sample shows under 150,000 clones, almost 80% of them seen only once. Sequences were obtained from peripheral blood. These receptors were taken from a man in his forties or fifties with active or convalescent COVID-19.

The rearrangement uses TRBV2 and TRBJ2-7, with a tentative D call TRBD2 (6 bases). This CDR3 has 13 amino acids. The ends were cut back, 8 bases at V and 4 bases at J, with 15 bases in the middle. From germline, CDR1 is SNHLY and CDR2 FYNNEI. CDR3 sequence reads: CASRDSGTYEQYF. CDR3 coding DNA: TGTGCCAGCCGAGATAGCGGAACATACGAGCAGTACTTC.

V gene TRBV5-1 combines with J gene TRBJ2-7, with D unclear. The ends were cut back, 0 bases at V and 2 bases at J, with 9 bases in the middle. Germline-derived CDR1 and CDR2 are SGHRS and YFSETQ. The CDR3 covers 14 residues. The CDR3 DNA reads TGCGCCAGCAGCTTGGACTACCCCGCCTACGAGCAGTACTTC. Protein: CASSLDYPAYEQYF.

The chain couples TRBV6-6 to TRBJ1-1; D call uncertain. CDR3 length: 12 residues. Germline V gene data show CDR1 as MNHNY and CDR2 as SVGAGI (reference sequence). Between the trimmed V and J ends, which lost 4 bases and 6 bases, there was a span of 9 bases. DNA of the CDR3: TGTGCCAGCAGTTTAGGGAGCGCTGAAGCTTTCTTT. Its translation is CASSLGSAEAFF.

This rearrangement joins TRBV28 to TRBJ2-1; 14 bases fit TRBD2. With V trimmed by 5 bases and J by 7 bases, 7 bases remained unmatched. The V gene's germline CDR1 is MDHEN and CDR2 SYDVKM. The CDR3 runs 16 residues. The CDR3 DNA is TGTGCCAGCAGTCCGTCCGGGACTAGCGGGAGAAATGAGCAGTTCTTC. Translation gives CASSPSGTSGRNEQFF.

This clone appeared a few times. The chain uses TRBV2 and TRBJ2-7; TRBD2 matches at 8 bases. This CDR3 has 12 residues. Germline V gene data show CDR1 as SNHLY and CDR2 as FYNNEI. The junction had 5 bases not matched to a gene; V was cut back by 7 bases and J by 6 bases. The CDR3 loop is CASKLAAVEQYF. Written as DNA, the CDR3 is TGTGCCAGCAAACTAGCGGCGGTCGAGCAGTACTTC. The full variable domain, its missing parts supplied by reference TRBV2 and TRBJ2-7, is EPEVTQTPSHQVTQMGQEVILRCVPISNHLYFYWYRQILGQKVEFLVSFYNNEISEKSEIFDDQFSVERPDGSNFTLKIRSTKLEDSAMYFCASKLAAVEQYFGPGTRLTVT.

The genes are TRBV24-1 and TRBJ1-1; D is perhaps TRBD1 (5 bases). The germline V gene encodes CDR1 KGHDR and CDR2 SFDVKD. The CDR3 extends over 14 amino acids. V was cut by 9 bases and J by 0 bases, with 13 bases left in between. The DNA of the CDR3 is TGTGCCACCCGGGGGGGAGGAATGAACACTGAAGCTTTCTTT. It encodes CATRGGGMNTEAFF.

This clone has a single count. This may be a read error, as it is one base from a much larger clone. V is TRBV11-2 and J is TRBJ2-2, with 7 positions matching TRBD1. CDR1 and CDR2 from the germline V gene are SGHAT and FQNNGV. CDR3 length: 15 residues. J was trimmed by 2 bases and V by 4 bases; bases with no gene match: 4. In nucleotides, the CDR3 is TGTGCCAGCAGCTCAGGGGGAACAAACACCGGGGAGCTGTTTTTT. Amino acid sequence: CASSSGGTNTGELFF.

This rearrangement joins TRBV6-2 or TRBV6-3 to TRBJ2-7, with D perhaps matching TRBD2 (5 bases). The CDR3 covers 15 residues. Germline CDR1 is MNHEY and CDR2 is SVGEGT. The V end lost 2 bases, the J end lost 3 bases, and 14 bases lay between the germline ends. DNA for the CDR3: TGTGCCAGCAGTTACCCACCCAGAGGACTCTACGAGCAGTACTTC. This gives the protein CASSYPPRGLYEQYF.

The genes are TRBV28 and TRBJ1-1; D is ambiguous. The CDR3 is 18 amino acids. Per the germline V gene, CDR1 is MDHEN and CDR2 is SYDVKM. V was clipped by 5 bases and J by 1 base, with 23 bases between them. This CDR3 reads CASSTALGSYPSNTEAFF. CDR3 bases: TGTGCCAGCAGTACCGCCTTGGGCAGCTATCCATCGAACACTGAAGCTTTCTTT.

The count of this clone is one. The chain combines TRBV4-1 with TRBJ2-3, with 7 bases identical to TRBD1. Germline V gene sequence: CDR1 MGHRA, CDR2 YSYEKL. The CDR3 runs 17 residues. After removal of 3 bases from V and 3 bases from J, the junction contained 12 bases not matched to a gene. CDR3 bases: TGCGCCAGCAGCCAGGCCAGACAGGGTTTAAATACAGATACGCAGTATTTT. This gives the protein CASSQARQGLNTDTQYF.

The rearrangement uses TRBV19 and TRBJ1-5, with D perhaps TRBD1 (6 bases). Germline V gives CDR1 LNHDA, CDR2 SQIVND (reference sequence). V was clipped by 0 bases and J by 1 base, with 13 bases between them. The CDR3 consists of 17 residues. The CDR3 DNA is TGTGCCAGTAGTATAGAAGGGGGGGTAGAAAGCAATCAGCCCCAGCATTTT. Translation: CASSIEGGVESNQPQHF.

The genes are TRBV5-4 and TRBJ2-7; TRBD1 might be the D (5 bases). This CDR3 has 13 amino acids. Trimming removed 3 bases at V and 6 bases at J, with 13 bases between. Germline-derived CDR1 and CDR2 are SGHNT and YYREEE (reference sequence). Here the CDR3 reads CASSSQGFSEQYF. CDR3 nucleotides: TGTGCCAGCAGCTCCCAGGGTTTTAGCGAGCAGTACTTC.

This chain links TRBV7-6 with TRBJ2-7; a weak D match, TRBD2 (5 bases). Trimming stripped 4 bases from V and 2 bases from J, with 9 bases between. The CDR3 has 13 residues. Germline V gene lookup returns CDR1 SGHVS and CDR2 FNYEAQ. As DNA, the CDR3 is TGTGCCAGCAGCTACGCCGGGGCCTACGAGCAGTACTTC. Translated: CASSYAGAYEQYF.

The chain couples TRBV5-8 to TRBJ1-4; 8 bases align to TRBD1. The CDR3 is 15 amino acids. The V gene's germline CDR1 is SGHTS and CDR2 YDEGEE. Trimming cost V 2 bases and J 7 bases; bases outside gene matches: 7. The CDR3 region has the DNA TGTGCCAGCAGCTTCCAGGGGGCTAAGGGTGAAAAACTGTTTTTT. Translated, it gives CASSFQGAKGEKLFF.

The rearrangement joins TRBV2 to TRBJ2-3; 8 bases align to TRBD2. Unmatched junction bases numbered 7, after V lost 8 bases and J lost 6 bases. The CDR3 spans 13 residues. The germline V gene encodes CDR1 SNHLY and CDR2 FYNNEI. The CDR3 nucleotides read TGTGCCAGCTGTCGTAGCGGGACGGATACGCAGTATTTT. It codes for CASCRSGTDTQYF. Full variable domain (outside the CDR3, taken from reference TRBV2 and TRBJ2-3): EPEVTQTPSHQVTQMGQEVILRCVPISNHLYFYWYRQILGQKVEFLVSFYNNEISEKSEIFDDQFSVERPDGSNFTLKIRSTKLEDSAMYFCASCRSGTDTQYFGPGTRLTVL.

V gene TRBV29-1 combines with J gene TRBJ1-2; 8 positions agree with TRBD1. Germline CDR1 and CDR2: SQVTM and ANQGSEA. The CDR3 is 14 residues long. V shed 2 bases and J 4 bases; nucleotides not matched to a gene: 6. The CDR3 coding sequence is TGCAGCGTTGAAACGACAGGGGTCCTCTATGGCTACACCTTC. Its translation: CSVETTGVLYGYTF.

A few counts support this clone. The V call is TRBV24-1, the J call TRBJ2-3, with 13 bases aligning to TRBD2. V was clipped by 9 bases and J by 1 base; unmatched bases: 9. The germline CDR1 and CDR2 sequences are KGHDR and SFDVKD. The CDR3 length is 17 residues. The CDR3 nucleotides read TGTGCCACCGGCAAGGGACTAGCGGGACCCGGCACAGATACGCAGTATTTT. This codes for CATGKGLAGPGTDTQYF.

The CDR3 protein is CASSLGVQSYNEQFF. CDR3 sequence (DNA): TGTGCCAGCAGCCTAGGAGTACAATCCTACAATGAGCAGTTCTTC. V usage is TRBV3-1 (or the pseudogene TRBV3-2) and J usage is TRBJ2-1; the D is unclear. The CDR3 consists of 15 residues. In germline, CDR1 is LGHDT, CDR2 YNNKEL (reference sequence). V was pared by 4 bases and J by 1 base, with 11 bases between.

The V gene is TRBV24-1, the J gene TRBJ1-5; D is undetermined. Germline CDR1 is KGHDR and CDR2 is SFDVKD. V lost 2 bases to trimming and J lost 2 bases, with 12 bases between them. The CDR3 is 16 residues long. CDR3 sequence reads: CATSDSARRGNQPQHF. In DNA form, the CDR3 reads TGTGCCACCAGTGATTCGGCCCGGAGAGGCAATCAGCCCCAGCATTTT.

On this clone: Just one base apart from a much larger clone, this may be a read error. The chain combines TRBV12-3 or TRBV12-4 with TRBJ2-7; 11 bases align to TRBD1. Trimming removed 6 bases from V and 3 bases from J; junction bases left unmatched: 1. The CDR3 is 13 amino acids. The CDR3 loop is CASRGQGGYEQYF. The DNA for the CDR3 is TGTGCCAGCAGGGGACAGGGGGGCTACGAGCAGTACTTC.

V gene TRBV10-1 combines with J gene TRBJ1-5, with D possibly being TRBD1 (6 bases). V was shortened by 5 bases and J by 1 base, with 12 bases between the two germline ends. The CDR3 has 15 amino acids. Germline CDR1 WNHNN, CDR2 SYGVQD (reference sequence). The CDR3 loop reads CASSRIRGSNQPQHF. CDR3 nucleotide sequence: TGCGCCAGCAGTCGGATCAGGGGCAGCAATCAGCCCCAGCATTTT.

The chain combines TRBV5-6 with TRBJ2-5; possible D gene TRBD2, 6 bases. Deletions cut 0 bases from V and 3 bases from J, with 12 bases between. CDR3 length equals 15 residues. Germline CDR1 SGHDT, CDR2 YYEEEE. The CDR3 nucleotides read TGTGCCAGCAGCTTGGGGGGAGGCGGAGAAGAGACCCAGTACTTC. Protein: CASSLGGGGEETQYF.

The chain combines TRBV5-6 with TRBJ2-1; 8 nucleotides agree with TRBD1. CDR3 length: 12 amino acids. Germline loops: CDR1 SGHDT, CDR2 YYEEEE. The junction had 2 bases not matched to a gene; V was cut back by 4 bases and J by 8 bases. This CDR3 is CASSTGGYEQFF. CDR3 sequence (DNA): TGTGCCAGCAGCACAGGGGGATATGAGCAGTTCTTC.

This clone was observed at least ten times. This rearrangement joins TRBV7-9 to TRBJ1-5; D may be TRBD1 (5 bases). Trimming shortened V by 4 bases and J by 7 bases, and 11 bases separated the two germline ends. CDR1 and CDR2 from the germline V gene are SEHNR and FQNEAQ (reference sequence). The CDR3 is 13 amino acids. The CDR3 sequence: CASSSDSVQPQHF. The CDR3 DNA sequence: TGTGCCAGCAGCTCAGACAGTGTCCAGCCCCAGCATTTT.

The chain combines TRBV5-1 with TRBJ2-2, with TRBD1 matching over 10 bases. From germline, CDR1 is SGHRS and CDR2 YFSETQ. This CDR3 is built from 17 residues. After removal of 0 bases from V and 7 bases from J, the junction contained 9 bases not matched to a gene. This chain's CDR3 is CASSLAIGTGDIGELFF. The CDR3 DNA reads TGCGCCAGCAGCTTGGCAATCGGGACAGGGGACATCGGGGAGCTGTTTTTT.

This sequence joins TRBV11-2 and TRBJ1-1; D is unresolved. V lost 6 bases and J lost 5, with 16 bases in between. The CDR3 loop spans 14 amino acids. Germline V gene sequence: CDR1 SGHAT, CDR2 FQNNGV. For the CDR3, the DNA is TGTGCCAGCAGTCCGAACTGGGCGGGGACTGAAGCTTTCTTT. Its protein product is CASSPNWAGTEAFF.

The V call is TRBV7-2, the J call TRBJ2-1; 9 bases map to TRBD2. CDR1 is SGHTA and CDR2 is FQGNSA in the germline V gene. Trimming at V came to 5 bases and at J to 6 bases, leaving 14 bases not matched to a gene. The CDR3 length is 17 residues. CDR3 DNA: TGTGCCAGCAGCCCCCGGGGGGGACTAGCCCTCCTCAATGAGCAGTTCTTC. The encoded protein is CASSPRGGLALLNEQFF.

The V call is TRBV15, the J call TRBJ1-4; D is perhaps TRBD1 (5 bases). Germline CDR1 is LNHNV and CDR2 is YYDKDF (reference sequence). The CDR3 has 16 residues. V was pared by 0 bases and J by 1 base, with 9 bases between. The CDR3 sequence is CATSRDRQGTNEKLFF. The CDR3 DNA follows: TGTGCCACCAGCAGAGATCGCCAGGGAACTAATGAAAAACTGTTTTTT. The variable domain in full, completed from reference TRBV15 and TRBJ1-4, reads DAMVIQNPRYQVTQFGKPVTLSCSQTLNHNVMYWYQQKSSQAPKLLFHYYDKDFNNEADTPDNFQSRRPNTSFCFLDIRSPGLGDTAMYLCATSRDRQGTNEKLFFGSGTQLSVL.

V gene TRBV20-1 combines with J gene TRBJ1-2; D gene unclear. The germline V gene has CDR1 DFQATT and CDR2 SNEGSKA (reference sequence). There are 15 residues in the CDR3. The ends were cut back, 3 bases at V and 8 bases at J, with 22 bases in the middle. The CDR3 DNA reads TGCAGTGCTAGTGATCGGCGCGGGAATGTCAGGGGCTACACCTTC. Its translation is CSASDRRGNVRGYTF.

This clone was seen just once. The rearrangement joins TRBV24-1 to TRBJ2-3; TRBD1 might be the D (5 bases). CDR3 length: 17 residues. V dropped 3 bases and J dropped 1 base, with 16 bases sitting between them. CDR1 and CDR2 (germline): KGHDR, SFDVKD. The DNA for the CDR3 is TGTGCCACCAGTGATCCTACGGACACCTCCCGCACAGATACGCAGTATTTT. Translating gives CATSDPTDTSRTDTQYF.